Shown below are 12 T cell receptor beta chains from a single sample sequenced in a study of CD8+ T cells in alopecia areata. Treatment denoted: oral pan-JAK inhibitor, 5-10 mg twice daily. cDNA prepared by RNA extraction and subsequent reverse transcription served as the template for sequencing. This table comes from immunoSEQ multiplex PCR, and its TCRdb copy is limited to in-frame clones, with some not included. This sample has about 140,000 clones, with roughly four fifths found just once. Sample: CD8+ T cells sorted from blood, taken at week 4, from a patient treated with tofacitinib. Receptors were obtained from a human donor with alopecia areata.

J is TRBJ2-5 and V is TRBV11-2, with D possibly matching TRBD2 (6 bases). The CDR3 runs 15 residues. The germline V gene has CDR1 SGHAT and CDR2 FQNNGV. Between the trimmed V and J ends, which lost 5 bases and 4 bases, there was a span of 17 bases. CDR3 sequence: CASSPRLLARETQYF. In DNA, the CDR3 is TGTGCCAGCAGCCCCCGCTTACTAGCCCGAGAGACCCAGTACTTC.

The rearrangement joins TRBV6-5 to TRBJ1-2; D is unclear. The CDR3 length is 14 residues. Germline V lookup: CDR1 MNHEY, CDR2 SVGAGI. Trimming cost V 0 bases and J 2 bases, with 7 bases left between them. The DNA of the CDR3 is TGTGCCAGCAGTTACTCGGTCGCCAACTATGGCTACACCTTC. Its protein is CASSYSVANYGYTF.

The chain has TRBV28 and TRBJ1-2, with D unresolved. Looked up from germline, CDR1 is MDHEN and CDR2 is SYDVKM. The CDR3 has 11 residues. The V end was cut by 3 bases, the J end by 8 bases, with 7 bases between. CDR3 sequence: CASSFGRGYTF. As DNA, the CDR3 is TGTGCCAGCAGTTTCGGTCGGGGCTACACCTTC.

V gene TRBV7-9 combines with J gene TRBJ1-2, with D hard to call. Germline V gene lookup returns CDR1 SEHNR and CDR2 FQNEAQ (reference sequence). V was shortened by 5 bases and J by 6 bases, with 13 bases between the two germline ends. The CDR3 has 13 residues. This chain's CDR3 is CASSNAGGHGYTF. CDR3 sequence (DNA): TGTGCCAGCAGCAATGCAGGCGGACATGGCTACACCTTC. The full variable domain, with the rest looked up from reference TRBV7-9 and TRBJ1-2, is DTGVSQNPRHKITKRGQNVTFRCDPISEHNRLYWYRQTLGQGPEFLTYFQNEAQLEKSRLLSDRFSAERPKGSFSTLEIQRTEQGDSAMYLCASSNAGGHGYTFGSGTRLTVV.

V usage is TRBV10-2 and J usage is TRBJ2-1; 9 bases match TRBD2. The junction had 8 bases not matched to a gene; V was cut back by 6 bases and J by 2 bases. Germline CDR1 and CDR2: WSHSY and SAAADI. The length of the CDR3 is 16 residues. The CDR3 bases are TGCGCCAGCAGGAACAAGCGGGAGGTCCCCTACAATGAGCAGTTCTTC. Translation: CASRNKREVPYNEQFF.

This chain links TRBV7-2 with TRBJ2-1; D not certain. Trimming removed 3 bases at V and 0 bases at J, with 3 bases between. Germline loops: CDR1 SGHTA, CDR2 FQGNSA. The CDR3 is made up of 13 amino acids. The chain's CDR3 is CASSFYSYNEQFF. CDR3 in DNA: TGTGCCAGCAGCTTTTACTCCTACAATGAGCAGTTCTTC.

The chain is built from TRBV7-6 and TRBJ2-7; D may be TRBD1 or TRBD2 (6 bases each). V lost 6 bases and J 5 bases, leaving 20 bases between the germline ends. The CDR3 spans 15 residues. Germline V CDR1 and CDR2: SGHVS, FNYEAQ. The CDR3 is CASSTGGRGLDEQYF. The CDR3 DNA is TGTGCCAGCAGTACCGGGGGCAGGGGCCTAGACGAGCAGTACTTC.

The chain carries TRBV4-3 and TRBJ2-7, with TRBD1 matching 9 bases. This CDR3 contains 16 residues. The V gene's germline CDR1 is LGHNA and CDR2 YSLEER. With V trimmed by 0 bases and J by 4 bases, 7 bases remained unmatched. CDR3 residues: CASSQDKGQGDYEQYF. The CDR3 bases are TGCGCCAGCAGCCAAGATAAGGGACAGGGTGATTACGAGCAGTACTTC.

The chain is built from TRBV5-8 and TRBJ2-5; no clear D. The CDR3 totals 11 residues. V was clipped by 2 bases and J by 5 bases, with 4 bases between them. The germline gives CDR1 SGHTS, CDR2 YDEGEE. The CDR3 spells CASSFVETQYF. The CDR3 nucleotides are TGTGCCAGCAGCTTCGTGGAGACCCAGTACTTC.

The chain joins TRBV13 to TRBJ2-7; 11 bases map to TRBD2. The germline CDR1 and CDR2 sequences are PRHDT and FYEKMQ (reference sequence). Unmatched junction bases numbered 8, after V lost 3 bases and J lost 4 bases. The CDR3 consists of 16 residues. CDR3 in amino acids: CASSFFLSGGAYEQYF. CDR3 coding DNA: TGTGCCAGCAGCTTCTTTCTTAGCGGGGGGGCGTACGAGCAGTACTTC.

The chain recombines TRBV7-2 with TRBJ2-3, with 8 bases that match TRBD2. The germline CDR1 and CDR2 sequences are SGHTA and FQGNSA. The CDR3 is made up of 15 amino acids. The V and J ends lost 4 bases and 6 bases, in that order; junction bases with no gene match: 9. The CDR3 region has the DNA TGTGCCAGCAGCTATGATCCGGGACTAGGGGATACGCAGTATTTT. It translates to CASSYDPGLGDTQYF.

A few counts support this clone. The chain is built from TRBV19 and TRBJ1-6; D call uncertain. Germline V lookup: CDR1 LNHDA, CDR2 SQIVND (reference sequence). V was clipped by 5 bases and J by 6 bases, with 20 bases between them. CDR3 length: 17 amino acids. The CDR3 nucleotides are TGTGCCAGTAGTCACGACAACCTAAAGAAGTCTAATTCACCCCTCCACTTT. Its translation is CASSHDNLKKSNSPLHF.